The text below deals with one T cell receptor beta chain. This sample stems from a study of blood T cell repertoires in COVID-19. Across the study: Acute and convalescent COVID-19 samples came from the United States, Italy and Spain.

In the original workflow: Cell counts per sample came from amplifying reference gene primers. The protocol was immunoSEQ multiplex PCR, while the TCRdb copy is restricted to in-frame clones and leaves out a portion. V, J and clone size reflect that table, while D and trimming were determined from the DNA. Of about 310,000 clones in the sample, 75% to 90% are singletons; the top ten hold about 9.9%. The V segment lost 4 bases and the J segment 2 bases; nucleotides outside the gene matches: 6. The germline CDR1 and CDR2 sequences are SGHDN and FVKESK. The CDR3 extends over 16 amino acids. Donors were grouped by their self-reported clinical history. Resolution of symptoms, clearance, or two negative PCRs was present in recovered Cohort 3 donors.

The sequence came from a woman aged 40 to 49 who had recovered from COVID-19. Sequencing was performed on PBMCs or T cells enriched from blood (not recorded which). This chain connects TRBV14 to TRBJ2-7; 12 bases are a match to TRBD2. CDR3 region: CASSPIWTSGAYEQYF. As DNA, the CDR3 is TGTGCCAGCAGCCCGATCTGGACTAGCGGGGCCTACGAGCAGTACTTC. Full variable domain (outside the CDR3, taken from reference TRBV14 and TRBJ2-7): EAGVTQFPSHSVIEKGQTVTLRCDPISGHDNLYWYRRVMGKEIKFLLHFVKESKQDESGMPNNRFLAERTGGTYSTLKVQPAELEDSGVYFCASSPIWTSGAYEQYFGPGTRLTVT.